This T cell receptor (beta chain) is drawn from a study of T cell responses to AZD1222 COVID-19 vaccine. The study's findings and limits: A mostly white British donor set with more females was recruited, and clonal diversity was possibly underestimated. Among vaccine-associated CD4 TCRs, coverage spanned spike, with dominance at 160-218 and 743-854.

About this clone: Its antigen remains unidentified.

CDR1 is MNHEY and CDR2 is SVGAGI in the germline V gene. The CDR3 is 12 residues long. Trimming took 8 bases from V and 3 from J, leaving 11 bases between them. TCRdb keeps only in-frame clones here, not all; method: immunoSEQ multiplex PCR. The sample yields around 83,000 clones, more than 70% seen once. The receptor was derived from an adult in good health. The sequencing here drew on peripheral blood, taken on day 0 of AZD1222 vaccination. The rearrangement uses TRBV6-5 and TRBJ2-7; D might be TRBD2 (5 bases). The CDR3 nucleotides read TGTGCCAGCGGAGGACGCAGCTACGAGCAGTACTTC. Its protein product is CASGGRSYEQYF.